These 21 T cell receptor beta chains came from one sample sequenced in a study of chemoradiotherapy in HPV16-positive cancers. The repertoire was sequenced with immunoSEQ multiplex PCR; TCRdb's copy has only in-frame clones and lacks some. The sample holds tens of thousands of clones, 92% seen once. This specimen consisted of blood, obtained from a patient who underwent chemoradiotherapy. All receptors derive from a human donor with HPV-associated anogenital cancer.

The chain has TRBV7-2 and TRBJ1-3; 7 nucleotides match TRBD1. Per germline, CDR1 SGHTA and CDR2 FQGNSA. The CDR3 totals 15 residues. V was clipped by 6 bases and J by 0 bases; unmatched bases: 5. In nucleotides, the CDR3 is TGTGCCAGCAGGGAAGACAGGGTCTCTGGAAACACCATATATTTT. This encodes CASREDRVSGNTIYF.

The chain is built from TRBV4-3 and TRBJ2-7, with D unclear. V was trimmed by 0 bases and J by 2 bases, leaving 11 bases between them. Germline lookup yields CDR1 LGHNA and CDR2 YSLEER. The CDR3 runs 15 residues. The DNA for the CDR3 is TGCGCCAGCAGCCAAGATCTCCTCACCACCTACGAGCAGTACTTC. Translated: CASSQDLLTTYEQYF.

This clone was observed once. The CDR3 here is CAVKRDRGPYQPQHF. The DNA for the CDR3 is TGTGCCGTGAAGAGGGACAGGGGCCCCTATCAGCCCCAGCATTTT. The chain links TRBV2 to TRBJ1-5; 10 nucleotides line up with TRBD1. CDR3 size: 15 residues. Germline V gene data show CDR1 as SNHLY and CDR2 as FYNNEI. The junction had 12 bases not matched to a gene; V was cut back by 11 bases and J by 5 bases.

The chain couples TRBV7-3 to TRBJ2-5, with 8 bases fitting TRBD1. This CDR3 is built from 13 residues. Germline CDR1 SGHTA, CDR2 FQGTGA. The J segment lost 5 bases and the V segment lost 5 bases, leaving 4 bases of the junction unmatched. CDR3 coding DNA: TGTGCCAGCAGCCCCGGGGACAGGGAGACCCAGTACTTC. This encodes CASSPGDRETQYF. Looking up the rest from reference TRBV7-3 and TRBJ2-5 gives the full variable domain: GAGVSQTPSNKVTEKGKYVELRCDPISGHTALYWYRQSLGQGPEFLIYFQGTGAADDSGLPNDRFFAVRPEGSVSTLKIQRTERGDSAVYLCASSPGDRETQYFGPGTRLLVL.

Turning to this clone: At one end the junction does not follow the germline gene, possibly because of a read error. J is TRBJ1-1 and V is TRBV19; D might be TRBD1 (6 bases). Germline CDR1 is LNHDA and CDR2 is SQIVND (reference sequence). CDR3 size: 14 residues. This CDR3 reads CASSIGGMNTEAFF. For the CDR3, the DNA is TGTGCCAGTAGCATAGGGGGGATGAACACTGAAGCTTTCTTT. Filled out from reference TRBV19 and TRBJ1-1, the complete variable domain reads DGGITQSPKYLFRKEGQNVTLSCEQNLNHDAMYWYRQDPGQGLRLIYYSQIVNDFQKGDIAEGYSVSREKKESFPLTVTSAQKNPTAFYLCASSIGGMNTEAFFGQGTRLTVV.

The V gene is TRBV7-6, the J gene TRBJ2-1; tentatively, D is TRBD2 (5 bases). The germline V gene encodes CDR1 SGHVS and CDR2 FNYEAQ. The CDR3 extends over 14 amino acids. V was cut by 3 bases and J by 5 bases, with 11 bases left in between. CDR3 in DNA: TGTGCCAGCAGCTTTGGGAGTAGGGACAATGAGCAGTTCTTC. Translating gives CASSFGSRDNEQFF.

The CDR3 DNA sequence: TGTGCCAGCAGCTACGTTCGGACTGAAGCTTTCTTT. Residues: CASSYVRTEAFF. The chain carries TRBV11-2 and TRBJ1-1; no clear D gene. This CDR3 has 12 residues. V gave up 4 bases and J gave up 5 bases, with 8 bases separating them. Looked up from germline, CDR1 is SGHAT and CDR2 is FQNNGV.

The CDR3 region has the DNA TGCGCCAGCAGCTTGACAGCAGGACAGGCGCGCACCGGGGAGCTGTTTTTT. The encoded protein is CASSLTAGQARTGELFF. The rearrangement joins TRBV5-1 to TRBJ2-2, with 7 bases identical to TRBD1. Unmatched junction bases numbered 10, after V lost 1 base and J lost 4 bases. Germline CDR1 reads SGHRS; CDR2 reads YFSETQ. The CDR3 runs 17 residues.

This rearrangement joins TRBV29-1 to TRBJ2-3; D call uncertain. V lost 4 bases, J lost 3 bases, and 5 bases lay in between. Germline V gives CDR1 SQVTM, CDR2 ANQGSEA. The CDR3 is made up of 11 amino acids. The CDR3 region is CSVVETDTQYF. Written as DNA, the CDR3 is TGCAGCGTTGTAGAAACAGATACGCAGTATTTT.

V is TRBV7-2 and J is TRBJ1-5, with D perhaps TRBD1 (5 bases). CDR1 is SGHTA and CDR2 is FQGNSA in the germline V gene. The V gene lost 5 bases and the J gene lost 6 bases, with 14 bases spanning the gap. The CDR3 is made up of 14 amino acids. CDR3 sequence reads: CASSPGGGFQPQHF. CDR3 nucleotide sequence: TGTGCCAGCAGCCCCGGGGGGGGGTTTCAGCCCCAGCATTTT.

The gene calls are TRBV5-6 and TRBJ2-7; the D gene is possibly TRBD2 (5 bases). CDR3 length: 15 amino acids. V gave up 4 bases and J gave up 3 bases, with 17 bases separating them. CDR1 SGHDT and CDR2 YYEEEE come from the germline V gene. CDR3 DNA sequence: TGTGCCAGCAGCCCACCGGGATCCTCCATCTACGAGCAGTACTTC. Protein sequence: CASSPPGSSIYEQYF.

The V call is TRBV18, the J call TRBJ2-5, with D perhaps TRBD2 (5 bases). Germline CDR1 KGHSH, CDR2 LQKENI. The CDR3 has 13 residues. V gave up 4 bases and J gave up 4 bases, with 10 bases separating them. The CDR3 bases are TGTGCCAGCTCACTAACTAGGATAGAGACCCAGTACTTC. This gives the protein CASSLTRIETQYF.

This clone showed up just once. The chain combines TRBV29-1 with TRBJ2-3; TRBD1 agrees at 10 bases. The CDR3 length is 15 residues. Trimming took 4 bases from V and 5 from J; bases not matched to a gene: 9. Germline V gene data show CDR1 as SQVTM and CDR2 as ANQGSEA. CDR3 region: CSVASGTGVLDTQYF. DNA of the CDR3: TGCAGCGTTGCGTCCGGGACAGGGGTGTTAGATACGCAGTATTTT.

The V and J genes are TRBV19 and TRBJ2-3; possible D gene TRBD2, 5 bases. Germline V gives CDR1 LNHDA, CDR2 SQIVND (reference sequence). V lost 5 bases, J lost 4 bases, and 10 bases lay in between. The CDR3 runs to 13 residues. In nucleotides, the CDR3 is TGTGCCAGTAGTCCCGACTACCCAGATACGCAGTATTTT. Its translation: CASSPDYPDTQYF.

This chain connects TRBV27 to TRBJ2-1, with 7 bases lining up with TRBD2. Germline assignment: CDR1 MNHEY and CDR2 SMNVEV (reference sequence). J lost 6 bases, V lost 2 bases, and 7 bases had no gene match. This CDR3 spans 15 amino acids. CDR3 nucleotide sequence: TGTGCCAGCAGTTTAGTTGCTAGCGGATCCAATGAGCAGTTCTTC. Its translation: CASSLVASGSNEQFF.

The chain joins TRBV2 to TRBJ2-6, with D uncertain. Trimming took off 7 bases at V and 1 base at J, with 11 bases between the two ends. Germline V gives CDR1 SNHLY, CDR2 FYNNEI. The CDR3 is made up of 15 amino acids. The CDR3 DNA reads as TGTGCCAGCACCCCCTTGGGATCTGGGGCCAACGTCCTGACTTTC. Protein: CASTPLGSGANVLTF.

The chain has TRBV7-3 and TRBJ1-1, with D maybe TRBD1 (5 bases). The CDR3 contains 15 residues. The germline gives CDR1 SGHTA, CDR2 FQGTGA. Trimming removed 5 bases at V and 0 bases at J, with 13 bases between. The CDR3 coding sequence is TGTGCCAGCAGCCCAGGGCACAGTCTGAACACTGAAGCTTTCTTT. It specifies CASSPGHSLNTEAFF.

The chain couples TRBV6-1 to TRBJ1-3; no definite D call. V was cut by 1 base and J by 0 bases, with 10 bases left in between. From germline, CDR1 is MNHNS and CDR2 SASEGT. The CDR3 loop spans 16 amino acids. DNA of the CDR3: TGTGCCAGCAGTGAAGGGCAGGTTAGCTCTGGAAACACCATATATTTT. It translates to CASSEGQVSSGNTIYF.

The chain carries TRBV10-1 and TRBJ2-5; the D gene could be TRBD1 or TRBD2 (5 bases each). V lost 8 bases to trimming and J lost 1 base, with 17 bases between them. CDR1 is WNHNN and CDR2 is SYGVQD in the germline V gene (reference sequence). The CDR3 totals 15 residues. The DNA of the CDR3 is TGCGCCAGCCCCGGGACGACCTCATCCCAAGAGACCCAGTACTTC. Translating it yields CASPGTTSSQETQYF.

The J gene is TRBJ2-5, the V gene TRBV6-6; 7 positions match TRBD2. The CDR3 is 14 amino acids. The V segment lost 5 bases and the J segment 5 bases; nucleotides outside the gene matches: 8. Germline CDR1 is MNHNY and CDR2 is SVGAGI (reference sequence). The CDR3 coding sequence is TGTGCCAGCAGTCAGCAGGCGGGGGTGGAGACCCAGTACTTC. As protein: CASSQQAGVETQYF.

J is TRBJ2-2 and V is TRBV10-3, with D perhaps given as TRBD1 or TRBD2 (6 bases each). V was clipped by 4 bases and J by 2 bases, with 11 bases between them. The CDR3 consists of 15 residues. Germline CDR1 ENHRY, CDR2 SYGVKD. CDR3 region: CAISAPGANTGELFF. Written as DNA, the CDR3 is TGTGCCATCAGTGCGCCGGGGGCAAACACCGGGGAGCTGTTTTTT.